What follows is one T cell receptor beta chain and its context. The data were taken from a study of CD8 T cells in Susac syndrome. Germline values: CDR1 SQVTM, CDR2 ANQGSEA. CDR3 length equals 13 residues. Trimming at V came to 3 bases and at J to 6 bases, leaving 5 bases not matched to a gene. Sequencing targeted TCR beta in blood CD8+ and CD4+ T cells. An amount of RNA that ranged from roughly 0.45 to 1 ug was reverse transcribed with random hexamers. Amplification of the TCR beta CDR3 was carried out by immunoSEQ multiplex PCR, which spanned a total of 54 Vbeta and 13 Jbeta segments. MiXCR was run by TCRdb on the immunoSEQ multiplex PCR reads, yielding one entry per CDR3 protein. The sample records approximately 170,000 distinct CDR3 sequences, roughly 93% being singletons.

The sequence was obtained from a human donor in good health. The V gene is TRBV29-1, the J gene TRBJ2-7; 10 bases map to TRBD1. The sequencing sample was made of CD4+ T cells from PBMCs. The CDR3 region has the DNA TGCAGCGTTGACGGACAGGGGGGCAGCGAGCAGTACTTC. It is translated as CSVDGQGGSEQYF.